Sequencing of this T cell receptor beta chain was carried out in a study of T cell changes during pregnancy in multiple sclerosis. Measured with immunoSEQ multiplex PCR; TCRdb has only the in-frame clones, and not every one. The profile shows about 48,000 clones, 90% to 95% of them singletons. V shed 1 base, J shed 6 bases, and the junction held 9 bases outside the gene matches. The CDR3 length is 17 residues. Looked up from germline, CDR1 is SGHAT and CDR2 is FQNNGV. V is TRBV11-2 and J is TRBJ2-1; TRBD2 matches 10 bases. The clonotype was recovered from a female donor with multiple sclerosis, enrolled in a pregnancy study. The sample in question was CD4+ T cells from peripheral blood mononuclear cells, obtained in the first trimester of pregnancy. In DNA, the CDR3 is TGTGCCAGCAGCTTAGCCCAGCGGGGGGGCCGGGGCAATGAGCAGTTCTTC. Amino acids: CASSLAQRGGRGNEQFF.